The next 5 T cell receptor beta chains were all read from a single sample in a study of blood T cell repertoires in COVID-19. TCRdb's table, derived via immunoSEQ multiplex PCR, lists solely in-frame clones and lacks some. This sample has about 70,000 clones, with roughly three quarters found just once. Sequenced input: peripheral blood. The receptors derive from a man between 65 and 85 years old with acute or convalescent COVID-19.

This clone has only a few counts. The CDR3 DNA reads TGTGCCAGCAGCCCCCGGGACAGCGTCTATGGCTACACCTTC. Amino acids: CASSPRDSVYGYTF. The gene calls are TRBV5-4 and TRBJ1-2; 7 bases agree with TRBD1. The V gene's germline CDR1 is SGHNT and CDR2 YYREEE (reference sequence). The length of the CDR3 is 14 residues. The V gene end was trimmed by 4 bases and the J gene end by 4 bases; junction bases not matched to a gene: 7.

This clone was detected a few times. This rearrangement joins TRBV28 to TRBJ1-2; D remains ambiguous. The germline gives CDR1 MDHEN, CDR2 SYDVKM. V was cut by 6 bases and J by 5 bases, with 19 bases left in between. The CDR3 has 15 residues. The CDR3 nucleotides read TGTGCCAGCAGGATCGAGGGAGGTTTCTCTTATGGCTACACCTTC. Translating it yields CASRIEGGFSYGYTF.

This rearrangement joins TRBV27 to TRBJ1-6; the match to TRBD1 covers 7 bases. The V gene end was trimmed by 5 bases and the J gene end by 7 bases; junction bases not matched to a gene: 11. Per germline, CDR1 MNHEY and CDR2 SMNVEV (reference sequence). This CDR3 comprises 16 residues. CDR3 sequence (DNA): TGTGCCAGCAGTCCTTCCCTGACAGGGTACAATTCACCCCTCCACTTT. This encodes CASSPSLTGYNSPLHF.

This clone has a count of ten or more. V usage is TRBV4-2 and J usage is TRBJ2-2; D is unclear. This CDR3 has 15 amino acids. V was cut by 0 bases and J by 4 bases, with 9 bases left in between. CDR1 and CDR2 from the germline V gene are LGHNA and YNFKEQ. CDR3 amino acids: CASSQDYVSTGELFF. In nucleotides, the CDR3 is TGTGCCAGCAGCCAAGATTACGTGAGCACCGGGGAGCTGTTTTTT.

This clone was counted a few times. The rearrangement uses TRBV7-6 and TRBJ2-1; TRBD2 matches at 11 bases. CDR3 length equals 16 residues. J gave up 1 base and V 5 bases, and 4 bases lay outside the gene matches. In germline, CDR1 is SGHVS, CDR2 FNYEAQ. The CDR3 is CASSKGLAVSYNEQFF. The CDR3 region has the DNA TGTGCCAGCAGCAAGGGACTAGCGGTTTCCTACAATGAGCAGTTCTTC.